These T cell receptor beta chains were read from a single sample in a study of control samples from healthy donors and cancer patients. Here immunoSEQ multiplex PCR was the method, and the copy in TCRdb shows in-frame clones only, minus some. The table has about 89,000 clones, 86% seen once. Sample: blood. These receptor sequences come from a man aged 25 to 45 in good health. CDR3s include the opening cysteine and the closing phenylalanine or tryptophan. A D gene is named only where the DNA matches it firmly. Expanded clones get a size class; other rows say once, few or many, or leave the size out.

DNA | CDR3 | V | size | D | J
TGTGCCAGCAGCCCCATCATTGCCGGGGATGAGCAGTTCTTC | CASSPIIAGDEQFF | TRBV9 | - | - | TRBJ2-1
TGCGCCAGCAGCTTGGGTCCCCAGGGGAATGAGCAGTTCTTC | CASSLGPQGNEQFF | TRBV5-1 | - | - | TRBJ2-1
TGTGCCAGCACAGGGGGCTACAGCACTGAAGCTTTCTTT | CASTGGYSTEAFF | TRBV7-9 | - | TRBD1 | TRBJ1-1
TGTGCCAGCAGCTCGGTGTGGGATTTTAACTATGGCTACACCTTC | CASSSVWDFNYGYTF | TRBV7-9 | - | - | TRBJ1-2
TGTGCCAGCAGCGCCGAGTCAGATACGCAGTATTTT | CASSAESDTQYF | TRBV9 | - | - | TRBJ2-3
TGCAGTGCTAGTTCGAGGATAACTGAAGCTTTCTTT | CSASSRITEAFF | TRBV20-1 | - | - | TRBJ1-1
TGTGCCAGCAGTTCCCAGACTAGCCCCGGGGAGCTGTTTTTT | CASSSQTSPGELFF | TRBV27 | - | TRBD2 | TRBJ2-2
TGTGCCTGGAGTCCGGTGGGAGATACGCAGTATTTT | CAWSPVGDTQYF | TRBV30 | - | - | TRBJ2-3
TGTGCCAGCTCCCGACTAGCGGGCCACAATGAGCAGTTCTTC | CASSRLAGHNEQFF | TRBV27 | once | TRBD2 | TRBJ2-1
TGCGCCAGCAGTGCCGTCAGGGAAGGGTTCCTTAACTATGGCTACACCTTC | CASSAVREGFLNYGYTF | TRBV10-2 | - | - | TRBJ1-2
TGTGCCAGCCCTATCGTCGGTCTGGGAGGCTACACCTTC | CASPIVGLGGYTF | TRBV27 | - | - | TRBJ1-2
TGTGCCTGGGAGGGGTCCATGAACACTGAAGCTTTCTTT | CAWEGSMNTEAFF | TRBV30 | few | - | TRBJ1-1
TGTGCCAGTAGTATGGAGGGGCGAGGGAATGGCTACACCTTC | CASSMEGRGNGYTF | TRBV19 | - | - | TRBJ1-2
TGCAGTGCTAGTGGCCTAGCGGGTTTTCAAGAGACCCAGTACTTC | CSASGLAGFQETQYF | TRBV20-1 | - | TRBD2 | TRBJ2-5
TGTGCCAGCGGATTCAGGGGGGACGGGACCGGGGAGCTGTTTTTT | CASGFRGDGTGELFF | TRBV6-5 | - | - | TRBJ2-2
TGTGCTAGTGGTTTGGAGAGGGGGTCGTTAACCTATGGCTACACCTTC | CASGLERGSLTYGYTF | TRBV12-5 | - | - | TRBJ1-2
TGTGCCAGCAGTACCCGGACAGGGGGCACAGATACGCAGTATTTT | CASSTRTGGTDTQYF | TRBV2 | - | TRBD1 | TRBJ2-3
TGTGCCAGCAGCTCATGGCGACTAGCCACCCCGGGAGAGACCCAGTACTTC | CASSSWRLATPGETQYF | TRBV7-2 | - | TRBD2 | TRBJ2-5
TGTGCCAGCAGCTTAATAGTTCCCCAGTACAATGAGCAGTTCTTC | CASSLIVPQYNEQFF | TRBV7-9 | - | - | TRBJ2-1
TGTGCCAGCAGTCTTTGGGATAGCAATCAGCCCCAGCATTTT | CASSLWDSNQPQHF | TRBV28 | once | - | TRBJ1-5
TGTGCCAGCAGCCCCGGGGATCAGCCCCAGCATTTT | CASSPGDQPQHF | TRBV7-8 | - | - | TRBJ1-5
TGTGCCAGCGGGGAGGGGGGGACAAGCACCTACGAGCAGTACTTC | CASGEGGTSTYEQYF | TRBV2 | - | - | TRBJ2-7
TGTGCCAGCAGTTACGAAGGGGTCCGGGAGCTGTTTTTT | CASSYEGVRELFF | TRBV6-2/TRBV6-3 | - | - | TRBJ2-2
TGTGCCACCAAAGGGGGTGGCTACAATGAGCAGTTCTTC | CATKGGGYNEQFF | TRBV24-1 | - | - | TRBJ2-1